This T cell receptor beta chain stems from a study of memory CD4+ T cells and cytomegalovirus serostatus. Study conclusions and caveats: Repertoires predicted CMV serostatus with median bootstrapped AUC of about 0.94.

The sort gate was single viable CD3+CD4+CD8-CD45RO+ cells for memory CD4+ T cells. Profiling relied on immunoSEQ multiplex PCR, and the TCRdb table lists in-frame clones only, not all of them. The data contain tens of thousands of clones, about 80% of them seen just once; the ten biggest clones take up roughly 3%. This clone appeared a single time. The antigen is unknown. The receptor's source is an adult in good health and CMV-seropositive. Sequences were obtained from memory CD4+ T cells from blood.

The CDR3 protein is CASRSLQTGTGELFF. The CDR3 nucleotides read TGTGCCAGCAGATCTTTACAGACAGGCACCGGGGAGCTGTTTTTT. The genes are TRBV6-5 and TRBJ2-2; weak D call: TRBD1 (6 bases). The CDR3 runs 15 residues. V was clipped by 6 bases and J by 4 bases, with 15 bases between them. Looked up from germline, CDR1 is MNHEY and CDR2 is SVGAGI.